What follows are 32 T cell receptor beta chains derived from one specimen sequenced in a study of blood T cells in healthy people across ages. Next came a second PCR, run for about 6 to 11 cycles, which used a sample-barcoded 5' primer along with a J-beta primer mix. Each CDR3 protein gets one entry after TCRdb re-called the 5' RACE reads with MiXCR. The table records around 1,500,000 distinct CDR3 sequences, 28% of them present only once. The sequenced material came from blood. Receptors were obtained from a woman in her 30s in good health.

This chain links TRBV4-1 with TRBJ1-2; 8 bases match TRBD1. Germline V gene sequence: CDR1 MGHRA, CDR2 YSYEKL. With V trimmed by 1 base and J by 6 bases, 10 bases remained unmatched. This CDR3 is 16 amino acids long. Written as DNA, the CDR3 is TGCGCCAGCAGCCAAGTCAGGGGGCGATCACTGGATGGCTACACCTTC. This encodes CASSQVRGRSLDGYTF.

Of note for this clonotype: Its ends do not fully match the called genes, so a read error is possible. The chain links TRBV10-3 to TRBJ2-3; unclear D gene. The CDR3 sequence is 14 residues long. Germline V gene lookup returns CDR1 ENHRY and CDR2 SYGVKD. The CDR3 DNA is TGTGCCACCAGTGAGTCCTCCTTAGGAGATACGCAGTATTTT. It translates to CATSESSLGDTQYF.

The rearrangement joins TRBV29-1 to TRBJ2-3; 7 bases line up with TRBD2. The CDR3 consists of 15 residues. Germline loops: CDR1 SQVTM, CDR2 ANQGSEA. The V segment lost 6 bases and the J segment 2 bases; nucleotides outside the gene matches: 11. The CDR3 sequence: CSVISVAGVTDTQYF. In DNA, the CDR3 is TGCAGCGTGATTTCAGTTGCGGGGGTCACAGATACGCAGTATTTT.

This clonotype was found many times. The V and J genes are TRBV10-3 and TRBJ2-7; D gene uncertain. The CDR3 is 12 amino acids. The ends were cut back, 10 bases at V and 5 bases at J, with 15 bases in the middle. Germline V gives CDR1 ENHRY, CDR2 SYGVKD. DNA of the CDR3: TGTGCCACGGAATCGGACGGCGACGAGCAGTACTTC. Protein: CATESDGDEQYF.

This chain connects TRBV5-1 to TRBJ2-5, with D unresolved. Trimming pared 0 bases from V and 3 bases from J, leaving 12 bases between. The CDR3 sequence is 15 residues long. In germline, CDR1 is SGHRS, CDR2 YFSETQ. This chain's CDR3 is CASSLGRNIEETQYF. DNA for the CDR3: TGCGCCAGCAGCTTGGGCCGAAACATAGAAGAGACCCAGTACTTC.

The table lists this clonotype with a few counts. V is TRBV3-1 and J is TRBJ2-4; possibly TRBD2 for D (5 bases). CDR3 size: 13 residues. The V end was cut by 1 base, the J end by 6 bases, with 7 bases between. CDR1 and CDR2 from the germline V gene are LGHDT and YNNKEL (reference sequence). This CDR3 reads CASSQAGGNIQYF. The CDR3 region has the DNA TGTGCCAGCAGCCAAGCTGGAGGAAACATTCAGTACTTC.

The chain recombines TRBV9 with TRBJ2-7; D gene ambiguous. This CDR3 is built from 15 residues. The germline V and J ends were trimmed by 0 bases and 0 bases, with 10 bases remaining between them. The germline V gene has CDR1 SGDLS and CDR2 YYNGEE. The chain's CDR3 is CASSVGPVSSYEQYF. The CDR3 DNA is TGTGCCAGCAGCGTAGGACCCGTCAGCTCCTACGAGCAGTACTTC. The full variable domain, in which reference TRBV9 and TRBJ2-7 provide the parts outside the CDR3, is DSGVTQTPKHLITATGQRVTLRCSPRSGDLSVYWYQQSLDQGLQFLIQYYNGEERAKGNILERFSAQQFPDLHSELNLSSLELGDSALYFCASSVGPVSSYEQYFGPGTRLTVT.

In this sample, this clonotype turned up a few times. The V gene is TRBV29-1, the J gene TRBJ1-1; D gene uncertain. The germline gives CDR1 SQVTM, CDR2 ANQGSEA. Trimming cost V 3 bases and J 7 bases, with 9 bases left between them. This CDR3 region has 11 residues. The CDR3 is CSVDSAGEAFF. The CDR3 nucleotides read TGCAGCGTTGATTCAGCAGGTGAAGCTTTCTTT.

This clonotype came up many times. CDR3 loop: CASSPHRGTDTQYF. CDR3 DNA: TGTGCCAGCAGCCCACACCGCGGCACAGATACGCAGTATTTT. This chain uses TRBV7-8 with TRBJ2-3; D is undetermined. The CDR3 loop spans 14 amino acids. Germline assignment: CDR1 SGHVS and CDR2 FQNEAQ. V lost 5 bases and J lost 1, with 10 bases in between.

This clonotype has a count of ten or more. The chain is built from TRBV20-1 and TRBJ2-4, with TRBD2 identical over 15 bases. V trimming: 6 bases; J trimming: 7 bases; junction bases outside the gene matches: 7. CDR3 length: 15 amino acids. Germline values: CDR1 DFQATT, CDR2 SNEGSKA (reference sequence). In DNA form, the CDR3 reads TGCAGTGCCGCCCGGACTAGCGGGGGGGGGAACATTCAGTACTTC. Translating it yields CSAARTSGGGNIQYF.

As concerns this clonotype: One junction end disagrees with the germline gene, perhaps due to a read error. The chain has TRBV4-1 and TRBJ1-2; D unclear. CDR3 size: 15 residues. The germline gives CDR1 MGHRA, CDR2 YSYEKL. CDR3 protein: CASSQDLTRRGWLGF. The CDR3 DNA sequence: TGCGCCAGCAGCCAAGATCTGACCAGGCGAGGTTGGCTGGGCTTC.

V usage is TRBV20-1 and J usage is TRBJ2-3; 7 positions match TRBD2. V lost 1 base, J lost 4 bases, and 20 bases stayed unmatched. In germline, CDR1 is DFQATT, CDR2 SNEGSKA (reference sequence). The CDR3 is 19 amino acids. This CDR3 is CSARVMVGRDFPVPDTQYF. The CDR3 DNA follows: TGCAGTGCTAGAGTTATGGTGGGGAGGGACTTCCCGGTTCCAGATACGCAGTATTTT.

The rearrangement uses TRBV6-1 and TRBJ2-4, with D perhaps TRBD1 (6 bases). The end of the DNA is better explained by TRBJ2-5, so the J call may be wrong. The CDR3 covers 16 residues. Germline V lookup: CDR1 MNHNS, CDR2 SASEGT. CDR3: CASRSKQTGNGETQYF. The CDR3 nucleotides are TGTGCCAGCAGGAGCAAGCAAACAGGGAATGGGGAGACCCAGTACTTC.

This clonotype was counted a few times. The J gene is TRBJ2-2, the V gene TRBV3-1, with D possibly TRBD1 on 5 matching bases. The V and J ends lost 3 bases and 7 bases respectively, with 18 bases between them. The CDR3 spans 16 residues. Germline V gives CDR1 LGHDT, CDR2 YNNKEL (reference sequence). CDR3 nucleotide sequence: TGTGCCAGCAGCCAGGTCCCCCAGGGCGAAGGCGGGGAGCTGTTTTTT. It specifies CASSQVPQGEGGELFF.

This clonotype has more than one count but fewer than ten. Relative to the germline gene, one junction end is altered; a read error may explain this. The rearrangement uses TRBV28 and TRBJ2-2; D might be TRBD2 (5 bases). Germline CDR1 reads MDHEN; CDR2 reads SYDVKM. This CDR3 region has 11 residues. The CDR3 here is CASSLSGERFF. Here the CDR3 DNA reads TGTGCCAGCAGTTTATCCGGGGAGCGGTTTTTT.

In this sample, this clonotype turned up a few times. V usage is TRBV6-5 and J usage is TRBJ1-1; no clear D. The CDR3 is 16 amino acids. Per the germline V gene, CDR1 is MNHEY and CDR2 is SVGAGI. Trimming stripped 6 bases from V and 9 bases from J, with 26 bases between. The CDR3 DNA reads TGTGCCAGCAGAATAGTCCCCAACAACATCGGCCAAAAAGCTTTCTTT. It encodes CASRIVPNNIGQKAFF.

This clonotype was counted only a few times. This rearrangement joins TRBV20-1 to TRBJ2-1; 10 bases agree with TRBD2. CDR1 is DFQATT and CDR2 is SNEGSKA in the germline V gene (reference sequence). The CDR3 has 14 residues. With V trimmed by 7 bases and J by 8 bases, 11 bases remained unmatched. This CDR3 is CSVQEGLASDEQFF. CDR3 bases: TGCAGTGTCCAAGAGGGACTAGCGAGCGATGAGCAGTTCTTC.

This clonotype was seen a handful of times. The rearrangement joins TRBV29-1 to TRBJ2-3, with D unresolved. Trimming stripped 4 bases from V and 2 bases from J, with 10 bases between. CDR3 length equals 13 residues. Germline lookup yields CDR1 SQVTM and CDR2 ANQGSEA. The CDR3 loop is CSVGPPPTDTQYF. The CDR3 DNA reads as TGCAGCGTTGGCCCTCCACCCACAGATACGCAGTATTTT.

This clonotype was recorded a few times. The chain has TRBV7-3 and TRBJ1-2, with TRBD1 identical over 7 bases. The CDR3 runs to 14 residues. V was pared by 5 bases and J by 7 bases, with 10 bases of the junction left unmatched. CDR1 and CDR2 (germline): SGHTA, FQGTGA. CDR3 sequence: CASSPGGQSCGYTF. CDR3 coding DNA: TGTGCCAGCAGCCCTGGGGGACAGAGCTGTGGCTACACCTTC.

In the case of this clonotype: This sequence may be a read error, since a much larger clone differs from it by one base. V is TRBV24-1 and J is TRBJ2-7; a possible D gene is TRBD2 (5 bases). The J call is uncertain, as TRBJ2-1 better fits the DNA end. CDR1 is KGHDR and CDR2 is SFDVKD in the germline V gene. This CDR3 is 13 amino acids long. The CDR3: CATSDGSSYEQFF. In DNA, the CDR3 is TGTGCCACCAGTGATGGGAGCTCCTACGAGCAGTTCTTC.

With regard to this clonotype: One junction end does not reproduce the germline sequence, and a read error may be involved. V gene TRBV2 combines with J gene TRBJ2-1; D is unclear. The germline CDR1 and CDR2 sequences are SNHLY and FYNNEI. CDR3 length: 16 residues. This CDR3 reads CARSESRRSSYNEQFF. In nucleotides, the CDR3 is TGTGCCCGCAGTGAAAGTCGGCGGAGCTCCTACAATGAGCAGTTCTTC.

This clonotype was counted between two and nine times. This chain uses TRBV7-9 with TRBJ2-7, with D maybe TRBD2 (7 bases). Germline CDR1 is SEHNR and CDR2 is FQNEAQ (reference sequence). Trimming took off 5 bases at V and 3 bases at J, with 14 bases between the two ends. The CDR3 contains 14 residues. The CDR3 coding sequence is TGTGCCAGCAGCGCACAGGGCGGGGGCTACGAGCAGTACTTC. This sequence encodes CASSAQGGGYEQYF.

This clonotype has only one observation. This chain links TRBV6-2 or TRBV6-3 with TRBJ2-1; 7 nucleotides align to TRBD2. The CDR3 is 15 residues long. V shed 1 base, J shed 6 bases, and the junction held 6 bases outside the gene matches. Germline V gene lookup returns CDR1 MNHEY and CDR2 SVGEGT. CDR3 coding DNA: TGTGCCAGCAGTTACTTAGGACTAGGACGCAATGAGCAGTTCTTC. It codes for CASSYLGLGRNEQFF.

This clonotype was observed a handful of times. This chain joins TRBV4-2 and TRBJ2-3; D is ambiguous. V was shortened by 3 bases and J by 2 bases, with 15 bases between the two germline ends. Germline CDR1 reads LGHNA; CDR2 reads YNFKEQ. This CDR3 is 16 amino acids long. The CDR3 bases are TGTGCCAGCAGCCAGCATTCTGCGAGCGACACAGATACGCAGTATTTT. Protein sequence: CASSQHSASDTDTQYF.

V is TRBV6-1 and J is TRBJ2-5, with 8 positions matching TRBD2. CDR3 length: 16 residues. V was clipped by 2 bases and J by 5 bases; unmatched bases: 10. In germline, CDR1 is MNHNS, CDR2 SASEGT. The CDR3 DNA reads as TGTGCCAGCAGTGAATTTCTTGCGGGGGGAGGGGAGACCCAGTACTTC. Its protein is CASSEFLAGGGETQYF.

This clonotype was seen more than once but under ten times. The rearrangement uses TRBV24-1 and TRBJ1-4; D might be TRBD1 (6 bases). Deletions cut 2 bases from V and 8 bases from J, with 14 bases between. This CDR3 contains 15 residues. CDR1 is KGHDR, CDR2 SFDVKD, per germline. Here the CDR3 DNA reads TGTGCCACCAGTGATTCAACAGGGCGGAGGGAAAAACTGTTTTTT. Its protein product is CATSDSTGRREKLFF.

This clonotype has only a few counts. The chain employs TRBV20-1 and TRBJ2-7, with TRBD2 matching 7 bases. The CDR3 is 14 residues long. V lost 4 bases and J lost 0; bases outside the gene matches: 6. Germline V gene data show CDR1 as DFQATT and CDR2 as SNEGSKA (reference sequence). The CDR3 loop reads CSAMGTTSSYEQYF. The CDR3 DNA sequence: TGCAGTGCTATGGGGACTACCAGCTCCTACGAGCAGTACTTC.

This clonotype showed up just a few times. The chain combines TRBV7-2 with TRBJ2-3; 12 bases align to TRBD2. The V and J ends lost 6 bases and 6 bases, in that order; junction bases with no gene match: 10. Germline V lookup: CDR1 SGHTA, CDR2 FQGNSA. The CDR3 contains 16 residues. The CDR3 DNA is TGTGCCAGCAGTTCCCGACTAGCGGGGGTAGGGGATACGCAGTATTTT. It specifies CASSSRLAGVGDTQYF.

This sequence joins TRBV29-1 and TRBJ2-2; weak D call: TRBD2 (6 bases). Trimming shortened V by 7 bases and J by 0 bases, and 12 bases separated the two germline ends. From germline, CDR1 is SQVTM and CDR2 ANQGSEA. The CDR3 is 14 residues long. CDR3 region: CSAHGTSNTGELFF. The DNA for the CDR3 is TGCAGCGCCCACGGGACTTCGAACACCGGGGAGCTGTTTTTT.

The CDR3 DNA reads TGTGCCAGCAGAGAGTGGGGCGACACCGGGGAGCTGTTTTTT. Encoded protein: CASREWGDTGELFF. The rearrangement links TRBV25-1 to TRBJ2-2, with D tentatively TRBD1 (5 bases). Germline values: CDR1 MGHDK, CDR2 SYGVNS. This CDR3 comprises 14 residues. Deletions cut 6 bases from V and 3 bases from J, with 11 bases between.

V is TRBV11-2 and J is TRBJ1-2; unclear D gene. This CDR3 is built from 14 residues. Looked up from germline, CDR1 is SGHAT and CDR2 is FQNNGV. V dropped 0 bases and J dropped 9 bases, with 14 bases sitting between them. The CDR3 sequence: CASSLDGGSRRYTF. CDR3 sequence (DNA): TGTGCCAGCAGCTTAGATGGAGGTTCCAGGCGCTACACCTTC. The full variable domain, completed using reference TRBV11-2 and TRBJ1-2, is EAGVAQSPRYKIIEKRQSVAFWCNPISGHATLYWYQQILGQGPKLLIQFQNNGVVDDSQLPKDRFSAERLKGVDSTLKIQPAKLEDSAVYLCASSLDGGSRRYTFGSGTRLTVV.

This rearrangement joins TRBV5-1 to TRBJ2-7; D gene uncertain. The V gene's germline CDR1 is SGHRS and CDR2 YFSETQ. With 2 bases removed from V and 2 bases from J, the gap between germline ends came to 11 bases. The CDR3 has 14 amino acids. The CDR3 DNA is TGCGCCAGCAGCTTCACAGTGGGCACCTACGAGCAGTACTTC. Its translation: CASSFTVGTYEQYF.